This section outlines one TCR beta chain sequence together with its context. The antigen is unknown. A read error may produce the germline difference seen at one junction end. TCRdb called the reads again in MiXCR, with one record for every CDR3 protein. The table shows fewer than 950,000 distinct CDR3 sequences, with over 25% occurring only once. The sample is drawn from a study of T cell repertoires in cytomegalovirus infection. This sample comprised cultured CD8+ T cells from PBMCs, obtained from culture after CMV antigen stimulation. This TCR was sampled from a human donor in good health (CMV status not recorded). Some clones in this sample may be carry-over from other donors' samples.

CDR3 nucleotides: TGTACCAGCAGTTTAATGAGAGCGAACACTGAAGCTTTCTTT. It translates to CTSSLMRANTEAFF. This rearrangement joins TRBV27 to TRBJ1-1; D not certain. The CDR3 has 14 amino acids. Germline-derived CDR1 and CDR2 are MNHEY and SMNVEV (reference sequence).